A selection of T cell receptor beta chains follows, all from one sample in a study of shared clonotypes between healthy human individuals. The protocol was immunoSEQ multiplex PCR, while the TCRdb copy is restricted to in-frame clones and leaves out a portion. Among about 2 million clones listed, approximately 94% were seen once. The material sequenced was naive CD8+ T cells sorted from blood. All receptors derive from a young man in good health. The CDR3 runs from the conserved cysteine through the conserved F or W. D genes are given only for firm matches.

V: TRBV7-9
D: .
CDR3: CASRAYNEQFF

V: TRBV10-2
D: TRBD2
CDR3: CASSSGGEQYF

V: TRBV29-1
D: .
CDR3: CSARDWNQETQYF

V: TRBV6-5
D: .
CDR3: CASSYIAGAEAFF

V: TRBV5-1
D: .
CDR3: CASSLGSISSYEQYF

V: TRBV27
D: .
CDR3: CASRLRQGSYNSPLHF

V: TRBV7-9
D: .
CDR3: CASSPDGILVDEQFF

V: TRBV6-5
D: .
CDR3: CASSYRAQEKLFF

V: TRBV7-6
D: TRBD1
CDR3: CASSPRGQGIDEQYF

V: TRBV6-5
D: .
CDR3: CASSYYPEGSTDTQYF

V: TRBV6-5
D: TRBD1
CDR3: CASSYSGTGNTEAFF

V: TRBV27
D: .
CDR3: CASSLASLLAKNIQYF

V: TRBV28
D: .
CDR3: CASSFTHMEGEQYF

V: TRBV4-2
D: .
CDR3: CASSQLGATVYNEQFF

V: TRBV7-9
D: .
CDR3: CAVEGRAPGQYF

V: TRBV13
D: .
CDR3: CASSATRETRTGELFF

V: TRBV7-9
D: .
CDR3: CASSFGPDPIYF

V: TRBV27
D: TRBD1
CDR3: CASRTDRASGNTIYF

V: TRBV30
D: .
CDR3: CAWSVNVGETQYF

V: TRBV27
D: TRBD2
CDR3: CASSPSAGEIQETQYF

V: TRBV11-2
D: .
CDR3: CASSLGTGQYF

V: TRBV27
D: .
CDR3: CASSLSGSGYGYTF

V: TRBV10-2
D: .
CDR3: CASSEGDRSYEQYF

V: TRBV30
D: .
CDR3: CAWSSGTHNEQFF

V: TRBV6-1
D: .
CDR3: CASSGSAGVSETQYF

V: TRBV2
D: .
CDR3: CASSGGTSYEQYF

V: TRBV2
D: TRBD2
CDR3: CASSVLAGVDNEQFF

V: TRBV4-2
D: .
CDR3: CASSPRWGALQETQYF

V: TRBV7-6
D: .
CDR3: CASSTTANYGYTF

V: TRBV27
D: TRBD1
CDR3: CASSLDRWNEQFF

V: TRBV9
D: TRBD1
CDR3: CASSVAGGYGYTF

V: TRBV4-1
D: TRBD2
CDR3: CASSLRGGGEVPYEQYF

V: TRBV6-5
D: .
CDR3: CASSYDTSSGNTIYF

V: TRBV7-8
D: TRBD2
CDR3: CASSSSGRPYEQYF

V: TRBV5-4
D: TRBD2
CDR3: CASSFSGGPYEQYF

V: TRBV7-6
D: .
CDR3: CASSLGRGAYEQYF

V: TRBV2
D: .
CDR3: CASGGHSSYEQYF

V: TRBV7-9
D: .
CDR3: CASSSEDTTEAFF

V: TRBV7-9
D: .
CDR3: CASSDHGSEQYF

V: TRBV29-1
D: TRBD1
CDR3: CSATGTVLGNTEAFF

V: TRBV14
D: .
CDR3: CASSQAGAVYEQYF

V: TRBV4-1
D: .
CDR3: CASSQVGVYEQYF

V: TRBV6-5
D: .
CDR3: CASSYLPLQGNYGYTF

V: TRBV11-2
D: .
CDR3: CASSYGASDSYEQYF

V: TRBV2
D: TRBD2
CDR3: CASSAVGSGVYEQYF